Sequencing of this T cell receptor (beta chain) was carried out in a study of shared clonotypes between healthy human individuals. Study-wide results and limits: The study generally estimated greater richness for naive than memory subsets.

About this clone: Its target is unknown.

This was a deep-level run. Per the original methods: Filtering differed for immunoSEQ, which gave only junction sequences without quality scores. Measured with immunoSEQ multiplex PCR; TCRdb has only the in-frame clones, and not every one. V, J and clone size were drawn from that table, and D and trimming were deduced from the DNA. The sample shows millions of clones, roughly 96% of them seen only once. The CDR3 totals 14 residues. This TCR was sampled from a man between 18 and 29 years old in good health. V and J are TRBV21-1 and TRBJ1-2; the DNA was not used to check the table's D call, TRBD1. TRBV21-1 is an annotated pseudogene. Sequences were obtained from naive CD4+ T cells sorted from blood. Subset: CD45RA+ positively selected. DNA of the CDR3: TGTGCCAGCAGCACCCTGGGCAGACACAATGGCTACACCTTC. It codes for CASSTLGRHNGYTF.